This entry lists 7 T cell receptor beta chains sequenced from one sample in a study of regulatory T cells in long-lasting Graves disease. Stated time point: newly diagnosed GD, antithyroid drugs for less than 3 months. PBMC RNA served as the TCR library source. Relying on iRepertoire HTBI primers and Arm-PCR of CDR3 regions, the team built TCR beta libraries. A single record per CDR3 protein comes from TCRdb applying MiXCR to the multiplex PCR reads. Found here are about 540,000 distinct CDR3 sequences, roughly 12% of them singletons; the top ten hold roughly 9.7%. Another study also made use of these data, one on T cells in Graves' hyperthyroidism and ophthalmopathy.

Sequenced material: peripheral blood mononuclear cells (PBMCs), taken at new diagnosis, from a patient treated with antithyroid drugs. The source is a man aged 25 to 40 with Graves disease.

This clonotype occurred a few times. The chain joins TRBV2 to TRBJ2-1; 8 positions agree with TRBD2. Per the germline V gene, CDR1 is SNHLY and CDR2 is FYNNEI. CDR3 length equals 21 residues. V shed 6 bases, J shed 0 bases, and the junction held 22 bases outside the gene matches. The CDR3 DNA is TGTGCCAGCAGGTTTCCCCGGGAGGCATTGTCGGGGGGGAGCTCCTACAATGAGCAGTTCTTC. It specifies CASRFPREALSGGSSYNEQFF.

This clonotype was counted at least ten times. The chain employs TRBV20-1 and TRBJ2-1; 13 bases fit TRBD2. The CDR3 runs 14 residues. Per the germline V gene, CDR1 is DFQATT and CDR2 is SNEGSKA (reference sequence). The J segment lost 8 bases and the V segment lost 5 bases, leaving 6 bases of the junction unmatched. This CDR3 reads CSAVGTSGIDEQFF. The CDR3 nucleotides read TGCAGTGCTGTGGGGACTAGCGGGATCGATGAGCAGTTCTTC.

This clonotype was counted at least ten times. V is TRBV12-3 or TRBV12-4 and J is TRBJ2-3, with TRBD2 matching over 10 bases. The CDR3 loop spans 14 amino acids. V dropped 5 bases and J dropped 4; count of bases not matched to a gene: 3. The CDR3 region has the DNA TGTGCCAGCAGTCCTAGCGGGAGAGCAGATACGCAGTATTTT. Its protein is CASSPSGRADTQYF.

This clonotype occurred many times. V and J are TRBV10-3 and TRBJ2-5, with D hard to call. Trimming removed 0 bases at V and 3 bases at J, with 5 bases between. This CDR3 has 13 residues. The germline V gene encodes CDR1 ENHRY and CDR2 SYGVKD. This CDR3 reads CAISESREETQYF. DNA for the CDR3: TGTGCCATCAGTGAGTCAAGAGAAGAGACCCAGTACTTC.

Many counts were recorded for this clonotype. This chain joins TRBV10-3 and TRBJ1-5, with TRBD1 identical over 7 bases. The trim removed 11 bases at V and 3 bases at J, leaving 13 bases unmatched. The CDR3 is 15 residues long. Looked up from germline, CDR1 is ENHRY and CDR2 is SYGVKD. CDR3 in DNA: TGTGCCTCGGCGGCCGGGGACAGCTCCAATCAGCCCCAGCATTTT. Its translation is CASAAGDSSNQPQHF.

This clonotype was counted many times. This CDR3 reads CASSWGPETQYF. DNA of the CDR3: TGTGCCAGCAGCTGGGGTCCAGAGACCCAGTACTTC. This chain links TRBV7-2 with TRBJ2-5, with D hard to call. Germline assignment: CDR1 SGHTA and CDR2 FQGNSA. This CDR3 has 12 residues. V was pared by 4 bases and J by 4 bases, with 7 bases between.

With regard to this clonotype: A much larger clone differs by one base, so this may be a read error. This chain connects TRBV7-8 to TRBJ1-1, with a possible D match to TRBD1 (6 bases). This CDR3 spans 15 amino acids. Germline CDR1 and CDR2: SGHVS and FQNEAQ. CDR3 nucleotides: TGTGCCAGCAGCTTCCGAACAGGGATGAACACTGTAGCTTTCTTT. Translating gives CASSFRTGMNTVAFF. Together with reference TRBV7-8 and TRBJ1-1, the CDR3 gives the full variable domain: GAGVSQSPRYKVAKRGQDVALRCDPISGHVSLFWYQQALGQGPEFLTYFQNEAQLDKSGLPSDRFFAERPEGSVSTLKIQRTQQEDSAVYLCASSFRTGMNTVAFFGQGTRLTVV.